These 22 T cell receptor beta chains came from one sample sequenced in a study of T cell changes during pregnancy in multiple sclerosis (dated by TCRdb to 2018 to 2020). Library preparation employed the immunoSEQ multiplex PCR assay. TCRdb provides this immuneACCESS table in a form limited to in-frame rearrangements. Some clones are lacking; in checked studies, under half of them reflect an unresolved V gene, and why the rest are absent is not known. The sample table contains tens of thousands of clones; only one count was recorded for approximately 90% of them. The ten largest make up about 3% of the sample. The sequenced sample was peripheral blood, obtained in the third trimester of pregnancy. These receptor sequences come from a female donor in good health, enrolled as a control in a pregnancy study.

This chain joins TRBV27 and TRBJ2-7; possible D gene TRBD2, 5 bases. Germline V gene data show CDR1 as MNHEY and CDR2 as SMNVEV (reference sequence). The CDR3 length is 13 residues. The ends were cut back, 2 bases at V and 2 bases at J, with 7 bases in the middle. The CDR3 coding sequence is TGTGCCAGCAGTTTAACCGGGACCTACGAGCAGTACTTC. Protein product: CASSLTGTYEQYF.

This clone was seen just once. The chain couples TRBV5-1 to TRBJ2-1, with D maybe TRBD2 (5 bases). The CDR3 extends over 17 amino acids. Looked up from germline, CDR1 is SGHRS and CDR2 is YFSETQ. V lost 2 bases to trimming and J lost 2 bases, with 17 bases between them. In nucleotides, the CDR3 is TGCGCCAGCAGCTTACTCTTGCTAGCCTATACCTACAATGAGCAGTTCTTC. This encodes CASSLLLLAYTYNEQFF.

This chain links TRBV13 with TRBJ2-3, with 8 positions matching TRBD2. From germline, CDR1 is PRHDT and CDR2 FYEKMQ (reference sequence). The V gene end was trimmed by 0 bases and the J gene end by 1 base; junction bases not matched to a gene: 9. This CDR3 has 18 residues. CDR3 DNA: TGTGCCAGCAGCTTAGGCCTAAATCGGGGGGGCGGCACAGATACGCAGTATTTT. It is translated as CASSLGLNRGGGTDTQYF. Complete variable domain (other parts from reference TRBV13 and TRBJ2-3): AAGVIQSPRHLIKEKRETATLKCYPIPRHDTVYWYQQGPGQDPQFLISFYEKMQSDKGSIPDRFSAQQFSDYHSELNMSSLELGDSALYFCASSLGLNRGGGTDTQYFGPGTRLTVL.

The chain carries TRBV5-6 and TRBJ1-1, with 9 bases that match TRBD1. The CDR3 sequence is 13 residues long. The trim removed 2 bases at V and 6 bases at J, leaving 2 bases unmatched. In germline, CDR1 is SGHDT, CDR2 YYEEEE. Here the CDR3 reads CASSFGTGPEAFF. The CDR3 nucleotides are TGTGCCAGCAGCTTCGGGACAGGGCCTGAAGCTTTCTTT.

Comments on this clone: Distinct nucleotide sequences in the sample also encode this CDR3. CDR3 DNA sequence: TGTGCCAGCGCCTTCCTAGCGGGGGGTCGCTACGAGCAGTACTTC. This translates into CASAFLAGGRYEQYF. The chain combines TRBV27 with TRBJ2-7, with 11 bases lining up with TRBD2. V was pared by 8 bases and J by 3 bases, with 9 bases of the junction left unmatched. CDR1 and CDR2 from the germline V gene are MNHEY and SMNVEV (reference sequence). The CDR3 totals 15 residues.

The rearrangement joins TRBV28 to TRBJ1-2; D is ambiguous. The V gene lost 5 bases and the J gene lost 4 bases, with 14 bases spanning the gap. The length of the CDR3 is 14 residues. Looked up from germline, CDR1 is MDHEN and CDR2 is SYDVKM. In DNA, the CDR3 is TGTGCCAGCAGTCCCGAGTGGGGAGGCTATGGCTACACCTTC. This translates into CASSPEWGGYGYTF.

In its sample, this clone was seen a few times. This sample also contains other DNA sequences that code for the same CDR3. This chain links TRBV9 with TRBJ2-7; TRBD1 might be the D (5 bases). Germline CDR1 is SGDLS and CDR2 is YYNGEE. Trimming removed 1 base from V and 2 bases from J, with 10 bases in between. The CDR3 runs 14 residues. The CDR3 loop is CASSVTGGPYEQYF. In DNA, the CDR3 is TGTGCCAGCAGCGTAACAGGCGGACCCTACGAGCAGTACTTC.

This rearrangement joins TRBV7-2 to TRBJ2-7; tentatively, D is TRBD1 (7 bases). The CDR3 loop spans 14 amino acids. Trimming left V 5 bases short and J 9 bases short, with 20 bases between. Germline V CDR1 and CDR2: SGHTA, FQGNSA. CDR3 residues: CASSQGGAREGQYF. The CDR3 DNA sequence: TGTGCCAGCAGCCAGGGGGGCGCTCGTGAAGGGCAGTACTTC.

In the case of this clone: Germline is not matched at one junction end, which may reflect a read error. The gene calls are TRBV7-2 and TRBJ2-2; 13 bases map to TRBD2. The CDR3 is made up of 17 amino acids. The germline V gene encodes CDR1 SGHTA and CDR2 FQGNSA. CDR3 nucleotide sequence: TGTGCCGGCAGCTTAACAAGTACTAGCGGGGGGGCCGGGGAGCTGTTTTTT. As protein: CAGSLTSTSGGAGELFF.

The chain links TRBV9 to TRBJ1-3; D possibly corresponds to TRBD1 (6 bases). Trimming left V 4 bases short and J 7 bases short, with 18 bases between. CDR3 length equals 15 residues. Germline CDR1 SGDLS, CDR2 YYNGEE. The DNA for the CDR3 is TGTGCCAGCAGCATAACAGGGTGGCCCGGGAACACCATATATTTT. This sequence encodes CASSITGWPGNTIYF. The entire variable domain, with the rest obtained from reference TRBV9 and TRBJ1-3, is as follows: DSGVTQTPKHLITATGQRVTLRCSPRSGDLSVYWYQQSLDQGLQFLIQYYNGEERAKGNILERFSAQQFPDLHSELNLSSLELGDSALYFCASSITGWPGNTIYFGEGSWLTVV.

V and J are TRBV29-1 and TRBJ1-2; 9 positions match TRBD1. The germline V gene encodes CDR1 SQVTM and CDR2 ANQGSEA. Unmatched junction bases numbered 5, after V lost 4 bases and J lost 2 bases. This CDR3 spans 14 amino acids. The CDR3 nucleotides read TGCAGCGTTGGGACAGGGGCCGCCAACTATGGCTACACCTTC. This codes for CSVGTGAANYGYTF. The full variable domain, completed using reference TRBV29-1 and TRBJ1-2, is SAVISQKPSRDICQRGTSLTIQCQVDSQVTMMFWYRQQPGQSLTLIATANQGSEATYESGFVIDKFPISRPNLTFSTLTVSNMSPEDSSIYLCSVGTGAANYGYTFGSGTRLTVV.

Comment on this clone: Different DNA sequences within this sample yield the same CDR3. The CDR3 bases are TGTGCCAGCAGTCTAGCGGGCACAGATACGCAGTATTTT. It is translated as CASSLAGTDTQYF. The genes are TRBV5-4 and TRBJ2-3, with 7 bases fitting TRBD2. The ends lost 5 bases at V and 1 base at J; junction bases unmatched: 1. Germline CDR1 reads SGHNT; CDR2 reads YYREEE (reference sequence). The CDR3 covers 13 residues.

The J gene is TRBJ1-5, the V gene TRBV7-8; tentative D call: TRBD1 (5 bases). The CDR3 extends over 13 amino acids. Trimming took off 5 bases at V and 4 bases at J, with 9 bases between the two ends. Germline V gene sequence: CDR1 SGHVS, CDR2 FQNEAQ. In DNA, the CDR3 is TGTGCCAGCAGCCCTCAGGGAAATCAGCCCCAGCATTTT. This gives the protein CASSPQGNQPQHF.

The CDR3 nucleotides are TGTGCCAGCAGCTCCAGGGGCAACATTCAGTACTTC. Its protein is CASSSRGNIQYF. This rearrangement joins TRBV5-5 to TRBJ2-4; perhaps TRBD1 as D (6 bases). CDR1 and CDR2 from the germline V gene are SGHKS and YYEKEE (reference sequence). The CDR3 covers 12 residues. Deletions cut 3 bases from V and 7 bases from J, with 8 bases between.

This clone was detected only a few times. The gene calls are TRBV6-7 and TRBJ1-2; D is ambiguous. TRBV6-7 is flagged as an ORF with uncertain function. This CDR3 comprises 14 residues. V shed 5 bases and J shed 4 bases, with 14 bases lying between them. For the CDR3, the DNA is TGTGCCAGCAGTGAGAAGGAGGGCAGCTATGGCTACACCTTC. Translation: CASSEKEGSYGYTF.

The chain joins TRBV5-5 to TRBJ2-7; TRBD2 agrees at 14 bases. This CDR3 comprises 19 residues. Germline V gene sequence: CDR1 SGHKS, CDR2 YYEKEE (reference sequence). The J segment lost 2 bases and the V segment lost 4 bases, leaving 14 bases of the junction unmatched. The CDR3 protein is CASSVRRLAGGLVTYEQYF. The CDR3 nucleotides are TGTGCCAGCAGCGTCCGTCGACTAGCGGGAGGGCTCGTTACCTACGAGCAGTACTTC.

By sample fraction, this clone is medium-sized. This sequence joins TRBV11-2 and TRBJ2-2, with D maybe TRBD2 (5 bases). Germline V gene sequence: CDR1 SGHAT, CDR2 FQNNGV. Deletions cut 5 bases from V and 0 bases from J, with 7 bases between. The CDR3 runs 14 residues. The CDR3 here is CASSQLANTGELFF. The CDR3 coding sequence is TGTGCCAGCAGCCAACTAGCGAACACCGGGGAGCTGTTTTTT.

The chain uses TRBV15 and TRBJ2-7; weak D call: TRBD1 (6 bases). Germline V gene sequence: CDR1 LNHNV, CDR2 YYDKDF (reference sequence). Trimming took off 5 bases at V and 3 bases at J, with 11 bases between the two ends. The CDR3 covers 13 residues. The CDR3 DNA reads as TGTGCCACCAGCGACTTACAGGGCTACGAGCAGTACTTC. Its translation is CATSDLQGYEQYF. The full variable domain, its missing parts supplied by reference TRBV15 and TRBJ2-7, is DAMVIQNPRYQVTQFGKPVTLSCSQTLNHNVMYWYQQKSSQAPKLLFHYYDKDFNNEADTPDNFQSRRPNTSFCFLDIRSPGLGDTAMYLCATSDLQGYEQYFGPGTRLTVT.

The chain combines TRBV6-5 with TRBJ2-3; D not certain. CDR1 and CDR2 (germline): MNHEY, SVGAGI. This CDR3 has 14 amino acids. Trimming cost V 3 bases and J 6 bases, with 13 bases left between them. CDR3 nucleotides: TGTGCCAGCAGTTATTCTCGGGTGGTGGATACGCAGTATTTT. It translates to CASSYSRVVDTQYF.

The chain has TRBV7-3 and TRBJ2-1, with 11 positions matching TRBD2. This CDR3 is built from 15 residues. Per the germline V gene, CDR1 is SGHTA and CDR2 is FQGTGA. J was trimmed by 7 bases and V by 0 bases; bases with no gene match: 2. The CDR3 sequence is CASSLTSGRENEQFF. DNA for the CDR3: TGTGCCAGCAGCTTAACTAGCGGGAGGGAGAATGAGCAGTTCTTC.

This sequence joins TRBV15 and TRBJ2-2; 7 bases map to TRBD2. The CDR3 totals 17 residues. The V segment lost 0 bases and the J segment 1 base; nucleotides outside the gene matches: 5. Germline CDR1 LNHNV, CDR2 YYDKDF (reference sequence). The CDR3 DNA reads as TGTGCCACCAGCAGAGATCTTGCTAGCGGGAACACCGGGGAGCTGTTTTTT. Translation: CATSRDLASGNTGELFF. The full variable domain, completed using reference TRBV15 and TRBJ2-2, is DAMVIQNPRYQVTQFGKPVTLSCSQTLNHNVMYWYQQKSSQAPKLLFHYYDKDFNNEADTPDNFQSRRPNTSFCFLDIRSPGLGDTAMYLCATSRDLASGNTGELFFGEGSRLTVL.

The chain combines TRBV5-1 with TRBJ1-1; possibly TRBD1 for D (6 bases). Germline CDR1 reads SGHRS; CDR2 reads YFSETQ. The CDR3 consists of 15 residues. Trimming cost V 5 bases and J 3 bases, with 17 bases left between them. CDR3 amino acids: CASRKGGQPYTEAFF. CDR3 coding DNA: TGCGCCAGCAGGAAAGGAGGACAGCCTTACACTGAAGCTTTCTTT.